Shown below are 32 T cell receptor beta chains from a single sample sequenced in a study of T cell responses to AZD1222 COVID-19 vaccine. Measured with immunoSEQ multiplex PCR; TCRdb has only the in-frame clones, and not every one. The sample lists 100,000 to 150,000 clones, more than 75% occurring once. Sequencing used peripheral blood, obtained on day 0 of AZD1222 vaccination. The receptors here all came from an adult in good health.

This rearrangement joins TRBV19 to TRBJ1-1, with TRBD1 matching over 9 bases. Losses at the gene ends were 7 bases for V and 5 bases for J; bases not matched to a gene: 17. Looked up from germline, CDR1 is LNHDA and CDR2 is SQIVND (reference sequence). This CDR3 is 17 amino acids long. As DNA, the CDR3 is TGTGCCAGTATACCCCGGACAGGGGATATTGTCTGGACTGAAGCTTTCTTT. This gives the protein CASIPRTGDIVWTEAFF.

The V call is TRBV9, the J call TRBJ2-6; 8 nucleotides agree with TRBD1. The V gene's germline CDR1 is SGDLS and CDR2 YYNGEE. This CDR3 has 18 residues. Trimming cost V 0 bases and J 4 bases; bases outside gene matches: 9. The CDR3 sequence is CASSVAAQGAFGANVLTF. The CDR3 region has the DNA TGTGCCAGCAGCGTAGCCGCGCAGGGGGCGTTCGGGGCCAACGTCCTGACTTTC.

The rearrangement links TRBV18 to TRBJ1-1; D gene unclear. The CDR3 loop spans 15 amino acids. Per the germline V gene, CDR1 is KGHSH and CDR2 is LQKENI. Trimming pared 2 bases from V and 0 bases from J, leaving 10 bases between. CDR3 loop: CASSPVIALNTEAFF. In DNA, the CDR3 is TGTGCCAGCTCACCAGTAATTGCCTTGAACACTGAAGCTTTCTTT. Complete variable domain (other parts from reference TRBV18 and TRBJ1-1): NAGVMQNPRHLVRRRGQEARLRCSPMKGHSHVYWYRQLPEEGLKFMVYLQKENIIDESGMPKERFSAEFPKEGPSILRIQQVVRGDSAAYFCASSPVIALNTEAFFGQGTRLTVV.

V is TRBV2 and J is TRBJ1-1; D gene uncertain. V was pared by 7 bases and J by 0 bases, with 12 bases between. Germline-derived CDR1 and CDR2 are SNHLY and FYNNEI. CDR3 size: 14 residues. This CDR3 is CASTYLVMNTEAFF. The DNA for the CDR3 is TGTGCCAGCACATATTTAGTGATGAACACTGAAGCTTTCTTT. The variable domain in full, with the rest retrieved from reference TRBV2 and TRBJ1-1, is EPEVTQTPSHQVTQMGQEVILRCVPISNHLYFYWYRQILGQKVEFLVSFYNNEISEKSEIFDDQFSVERPDGSNFTLKIRSTKLEDSAMYFCASTYLVMNTEAFFGQGTRLTVV.

The chain employs TRBV5-1 and TRBJ2-1; 11 nucleotides align to TRBD1. Trimming at V came to 4 bases and at J to 5 bases, leaving 2 bases not matched to a gene. This CDR3 spans 14 amino acids. Germline values: CDR1 SGHRS, CDR2 YFSETQ. Here the CDR3 reads CASSQDRGHNEQFF. CDR3 nucleotides: TGCGCCAGCAGCCAGGACAGGGGGCACAATGAGCAGTTCTTC.

The genes are TRBV5-6 and TRBJ1-2; D gene uncertain. The germline V gene encodes CDR1 SGHDT and CDR2 YYEEEE. V was clipped by 0 bases and J by 5 bases, with 8 bases between them. The CDR3 length is 13 residues. The CDR3 loop is CASSLEAGYGYTF. CDR3 coding DNA: TGTGCCAGCAGCTTGGAGGCGGGGTATGGCTACACCTTC.

The DNA of the CDR3 is TGTGCCAGCACGCACCTCGTAGCGGGTGAAGCTTTCTTT. Residues: CASTHLVAGEAFF. The V gene is TRBV6-5, the J gene TRBJ1-1; D unclear. The CDR3 length is 13 residues. Per germline, CDR1 MNHEY and CDR2 SVGAGI. Trimming shortened V by 7 bases and J by 7 bases, and 16 bases separated the two germline ends.

The rearrangement uses TRBV7-2 and TRBJ2-3; 9 nucleotides align to TRBD2. CDR3 length: 16 amino acids. CDR1 and CDR2 (germline): SGHTA, FQGNSA. The V segment lost 6 bases and the J segment 0 bases; nucleotides outside the gene matches: 7. DNA for the CDR3: TGTGCCAGCAGATCCACTAGCGGGTCTAGCACAGATACGCAGTATTTT. Protein product: CASRSTSGSSTDTQYF.

V is TRBV19 and J is TRBJ2-3; no clear D. Looked up from germline, CDR1 is LNHDA and CDR2 is SQIVND (reference sequence). The V end was cut by 3 bases, the J end by 1 base, with 5 bases between. The CDR3 runs 13 residues. The CDR3 DNA is TGTGCCAGTAGTATTCAGGGCACAGATACGCAGTATTTT. Its protein product is CASSIQGTDTQYF.

The rearrangement uses TRBV5-1 and TRBJ2-3; D call uncertain. Germline V gives CDR1 SGHRS, CDR2 YFSETQ. The V and J ends lost 0 bases and 0 bases respectively, with 11 bases between them. CDR3 length: 16 amino acids. The CDR3, as DNA: TGCGCCAGCAGCTTGGGTTACGGCGGTAGCACAGATACGCAGTATTTT. Its protein is CASSLGYGGSTDTQYF.

The rearrangement links TRBV18 to TRBJ2-3; 8 nucleotides agree with TRBD2. V lost 3 bases to trimming and J lost 1 base; unmatched junction nucleotides: 9. The CDR3 has 17 residues. The germline gives CDR1 KGHSH, CDR2 LQKENI. DNA for the CDR3: TGTGCCAGCTCACCGATCCCGGGAGGGGTTGGCACAGATACGCAGTATTTT. Translating gives CASSPIPGGVGTDTQYF.

V is TRBV7-9 and J is TRBJ2-7; maybe TRBD2 (5 bases). Germline loops: CDR1 SEHNR, CDR2 FQNEAQ (reference sequence). This CDR3 region has 16 residues. The V gene lost 8 bases and the J gene lost 0 bases, with 20 bases spanning the gap. Written as DNA, the CDR3 is TGTGCCAGCGACATTTTAGGAGATGGGAGCTCCTACGAGCAGTACTTC. The encoded protein is CASDILGDGSSYEQYF.

The genes are TRBV19 and TRBJ1-5; perhaps TRBD1 as D (5 bases). Germline V gives CDR1 LNHDA, CDR2 SQIVND (reference sequence). Trimming took 5 bases from V and 1 from J, leaving 9 bases between them. This CDR3 contains 14 residues. The CDR3 bases are TGTGCCAGTAGTGGTGGGGGGAGCAATCAGCCCCAGCATTTT. It translates to CASSGGGSNQPQHF.

This clone appeared a single time. This chain links TRBV18 with TRBJ1-4, with D unclear. The CDR3 consists of 13 residues. The germline V and J ends were trimmed by 2 bases and 7 bases, with 8 bases remaining between them. Germline V gives CDR1 KGHSH, CDR2 LQKENI. As DNA, the CDR3 is TGTGCCAGCTCACCAATATCGGGTGAAAAACTGTTTTTT. Translating gives CASSPISGEKLFF.

The V call is TRBV7-9, the J call TRBJ1-2; 8 positions agree with TRBD1. The V segment lost 4 bases and the J segment 4 bases; nucleotides outside the gene matches: 2. Per germline, CDR1 SEHNR and CDR2 FQNEAQ (reference sequence). The CDR3 covers 13 residues. CDR3 sequence (DNA): TGTGCCAGCAGCTCGACAGGGGCCTATGGCTACACCTTC. Translating it yields CASSSTGAYGYTF.

CDR3 protein: CSARTSGSYEQYF. The CDR3 DNA reads TGCAGCGCCCGGACTAGCGGATCCTACGAGCAGTACTTC. The chain recombines TRBV29-1 with TRBJ2-7; 10 bases map to TRBD2. Germline CDR1 reads SQVTM; CDR2 reads ANQGSEA. The CDR3 has 13 residues. J was trimmed by 1 base and V by 7 bases; bases with no gene match: 4.

This chain links TRBV7-3 with TRBJ1-1, with D maybe TRBD1 (6 bases). V was clipped by 5 bases and J by 4 bases, with 20 bases between them. CDR3 size: 16 residues. CDR1 is SGHTA, CDR2 FQGTGA, per germline. CDR3 sequence: CASSVSPPGAGTEAFF. The CDR3 nucleotides read TGTGCCAGCAGCGTTTCCCCCCCGGGGGCGGGCACTGAAGCTTTCTTT.

This chain connects TRBV5-4 to TRBJ1-2; D is perhaps TRBD1 (5 bases). Germline values: CDR1 SGHNT, CDR2 YYREEE (reference sequence). V was shortened by 0 bases and J by 3 bases, with 12 bases between the two germline ends. The CDR3 totals 15 residues. The CDR3 sequence is CASSLVVGQDYGYTF. The CDR3 DNA follows: TGTGCCAGCAGCTTGGTAGTGGGGCAGGACTATGGCTACACCTTC.

J is TRBJ2-5 and V is TRBV5-6; possibly TRBD2 for D (6 bases). Trimming removed 0 bases from V and 0 bases from J, with 18 bases in between. Germline CDR1 SGHDT, CDR2 YYEEEE. The CDR3 has 18 residues. CDR3 nucleotides: TGTGCCAGCAGCTTGGGTCCCCTGGCGGGATGGTACCAAGAGACCCAGTACTTC. The encoded protein is CASSLGPLAGWYQETQYF.

The V and J genes are TRBV27 and TRBJ1-2; the D is unclear. The CDR3 runs to 12 residues. The V and J ends lost 10 bases and 6 bases respectively, with 15 bases between them. Germline lookup yields CDR1 MNHEY and CDR2 SMNVEV (reference sequence). CDR3 DNA sequence: TGTGCCACCTGGGCGGGGTTCCATGGCTACACCTTC. Its protein product is CATWAGFHGYTF.

V is TRBV7-3 and J is TRBJ2-4, with TRBD1 identical over 10 bases. The CDR3 runs 16 residues. Germline V gene data show CDR1 as SGHTA and CDR2 as FQGTGA. V dropped 4 bases and J dropped 7; count of bases not matched to a gene: 10. CDR3 sequence (DNA): TGTGCCAGCAGCTCGAAGACCGGGACAGGGGAGAACATTCAGTACTTC. This codes for CASSSKTGTGENIQYF. Variable domain in full (rest from reference TRBV7-3 and TRBJ2-4): GAGVSQTPSNKVTEKGKYVELRCDPISGHTALYWYRQSLGQGPEFLIYFQGTGAADDSGLPNDRFFAVRPEGSVSTLKIQRTERGDSAVYLCASSSKTGTGENIQYFGAGTRLSVL.

The rearrangement joins TRBV28 to TRBJ2-1, with 10 bases aligning to TRBD1. The trim removed 8 bases at V and 1 base at J, leaving 11 bases unmatched. Germline assignment: CDR1 MDHEN and CDR2 SYDVKM. The CDR3 has 17 amino acids. In nucleotides, the CDR3 is TGTGCCAGCCTGGGACAGGGGCCCCATCCTTCCTACAATGAGCAGTTCTTC. This encodes CASLGQGPHPSYNEQFF. Variable domain in full (rest from reference TRBV28 and TRBJ2-1): DVKVTQSSRYLVKRTGEKVFLECVQDMDHENMFWYRQDPGLGLRLIYFSYDVKMKEKGDIPEGYSVSREKKERFSLILESASTNQTSMYLCASLGQGPHPSYNEQFFGPGTRLTVL.

This chain connects TRBV5-1 to TRBJ1-1; TRBD1 aligns across 8 bases. With V trimmed by 0 bases and J by 1 base, 2 bases remained unmatched. CDR3 size: 15 residues. The germline V gene encodes CDR1 SGHRS and CDR2 YFSETQ. The CDR3: CASSLADRENTEAFF. For the CDR3, the DNA is TGCGCCAGCAGCTTGGCGGACAGGGAGAACACTGAAGCTTTCTTT.

V is TRBV6-5 and J is TRBJ1-6; TRBD1 aligns across 7 bases. CDR3 length equals 15 residues. V lost 6 bases, J lost 8 bases, and 10 bases stayed unmatched. CDR1 and CDR2 (germline): MNHEY, SVGAGI. CDR3: CASSVTGAGDSPLHF. The CDR3 DNA follows: TGTGCCAGCAGCGTAACAGGGGCAGGGGATTCACCCCTCCACTTT.

CDR3 sequence: CASSFGRDNEQFF. As DNA, the CDR3 is TGCGCCAGCAGCTTCGGCCGCGACAATGAGCAGTTCTTC. This chain uses TRBV5-1 with TRBJ2-1; no reliable D call. CDR3 length equals 13 residues. Germline values: CDR1 SGHRS, CDR2 YFSETQ. Trimming took 2 bases from V and 5 from J, leaving 8 bases between them.

This rearrangement joins TRBV25-1 to TRBJ1-4; the D is unclear. Trimming took 2 bases from V and 5 from J, leaving 12 bases between them. This CDR3 has 15 residues. Germline V CDR1 and CDR2: MGHDK, SYGVNS. The CDR3 bases are TGTGCCAGCAGTGAAAGTATCGGGAAAAATGAAAAACTGTTTTTT. The encoded protein is CASSESIGKNEKLFF.

The chain recombines TRBV30 with TRBJ1-1; D remains unclear. Germline CDR1 GTSNPN, CDR2 SVGIG (reference sequence). This CDR3 contains 15 residues. Deletions cut 5 bases from V and 0 bases from J, with 16 bases between. The CDR3 reads CAWAWIGSLNTEAFF. DNA for the CDR3: TGTGCCTGGGCCTGGATAGGGTCCTTGAACACTGAAGCTTTCTTT.

This clone was detected only once. The chain uses TRBV12-5 and TRBJ2-2; tentative D call: TRBD2 (6 bases). Trimming stripped 7 bases from V and 3 bases from J, with 12 bases between. CDR1 LGHNT and CDR2 FRNRAP come from the germline V gene. The CDR3 length is 14 residues. Written as DNA, the CDR3 is TGTGCTAGTGTTGAAGGGGAGGACACCGGGGAGCTGTTTTTT. Its translation is CASVEGEDTGELFF. The full variable domain, with the rest looked up from reference TRBV12-5 and TRBJ2-2, is DARVTQTPRHKVTEMGQEVTMRCQPILGHNTVFWYRQTMMQGLELLAYFRNRAPLDDSGMPKDRFSAEMPDATLATLKIQPSEPRDSAVYFCASVEGEDTGELFFGEGSRLTVL.

This chain uses TRBV3-1 (or the pseudogene TRBV3-2) with TRBJ2-7; 9 nucleotides match TRBD1. CDR3 length: 14 residues. V dropped 6 bases and J dropped 5; count of bases not matched to a gene: 8. Per the germline V gene, CDR1 is LGHDT and CDR2 is YNNKEL (reference sequence). The CDR3 loop reads CASSDPGQGHEQYF. The CDR3 DNA reads as TGTGCCAGCAGTGATCCGGGACAGGGTCACGAGCAGTACTTC.

This chain connects TRBV5-1 to TRBJ1-3; D gene uncertain. Germline V gene lookup returns CDR1 SGHRS and CDR2 YFSETQ. The CDR3 covers 14 residues. Trimming left V 0 bases short and J 0 bases short, with 4 bases between. CDR3 region: CASSLDSSGNTIYF. The DNA of the CDR3 is TGCGCCAGCAGCTTGGACAGCTCTGGAAACACCATATATTTT.

The chain carries TRBV6-2 or TRBV6-3 and TRBJ2-5; 14 positions match TRBD2. Germline CDR1 is MNHEY and CDR2 is SVGEGT. J lost 6 bases, V lost 6 bases, and 15 bases had no gene match. This CDR3 spans 18 amino acids. In DNA form, the CDR3 reads TGTGCCAGCAGCCCTATTCCGGGACTAGCGGGGGACGGGCAGACCCAGTACTTC. The encoded protein is CASSPIPGLAGDGQTQYF.

The V and J genes are TRBV13 and TRBJ2-7, with D uncertain. V dropped 2 bases and J dropped 3 bases, with 14 bases sitting between them. The CDR3 consists of 15 residues. The germline V gene encodes CDR1 PRHDT and CDR2 FYEKMQ (reference sequence). The DNA of the CDR3 is TGTGCCAGCAGCTTATCTCCCAGCAATTACTACGAGCAGTACTTC. Protein sequence: CASSLSPSNYYEQYF. Combining the CDR3 with reference TRBV13 and TRBJ2-7 gives the whole variable domain AAGVIQSPRHLIKEKRETATLKCYPIPRHDTVYWYQQGPGQDPQFLISFYEKMQSDKGSIPDRFSAQQFSDYHSELNMSSLELGDSALYFCASSLSPSNYYEQYFGPGTRLTVT.